Sequencing of this T cell receptor (beta chain) was carried out in a study of control samples from healthy donors and cancer patients. Trimming cost V 1 base and J 6 bases, with 2 bases left between them. The CDR3 sequence is 11 residues long. Per germline, CDR1 SNHLY and CDR2 FYNNEI. Clones were sequenced by immunoSEQ multiplex PCR, and TCRdb holds only the in-frame ones, with some missing. Of under 150,000 clones in the sample, approximately 90% were seen once. This receptor was obtained from a woman between 65 and 79 years old in good health. The chain carries TRBV2 and TRBJ2-3; no clear D. The sequencing sample was made of blood. CDR3 DNA: TGTGCCAGCAGTGAAGGGGATACGCAGTATTTT. It translates to CASSEGDTQYF.